This T cell receptor (beta chain) was documented in a study of T cell repertoires in aging, cancer and after chemotherapy. Study outcomes and limitations: Loss of evenness, beyond lost richness, contributed to age-related TCR diversity decline in cancer patients. Median generation probability rose over the chemotherapy interval in each cancer cohort, suggesting rebound thymic output.

Remarks on this clonotype: As yet, its antigen is unknown. Given a much more abundant clone one base away, this may be a read error.

Germline V gene sequence: CDR1 MNHEY, CDR2 SMNVEV (reference sequence). CDR3 length: 14 amino acids. V shed 6 bases and J shed 7 bases, with 17 bases lying between them. The template was genomic DNA from peripheral blood, not RNA. A mixed TRB-A/B primer pool amplified rearranged TRB by multiplex touch-down PCR. MiXCR, run by TCRdb on the multiplex PCR reads, gives a single entry per CDR3 protein. The sample lists about 6,200 distinct CDR3 sequences; 25% to 30% were seen once. The sequencing input was blood. The clonotype originates from a human donor with a blood cancer. The chain combines TRBV27 with TRBJ2-3, with D tentatively TRBD2 (5 bases). The CDR3 sequence is CASRPGYPWNTQYF. CDR3 DNA: TGTGCCAGCAGGCCGGGGTATCCGTGGAATACGCAGTATTTT.